This TCR beta chain originates from a study of cytomegalovirus exposure and HLA in healthy donors. Study-wide findings and caveats: Cytomegalovirus-associated status was assigned to roughly 160 TCR beta chains.

Trimming removed 5 bases at V and 3 bases at J, with 5 bases between. The CDR3 totals 11 residues. Germline CDR1 MDHEN, CDR2 SYDVKM. Regarding this clone: Its antigen is unknown.

Primers included in the PCR were 60 Vbeta and 13 Jbeta primers. Clones were sequenced by immunoSEQ multiplex PCR, and TCRdb holds only the in-frame ones, with some missing. The table lists about 160,000 clones, 80% of them singletons. This TCR was recovered from a man between 25 and 39 years old in good health and CMV-seronegative. Sequencing used PBMCs. The V call is TRBV28, the J call TRBJ2-7; D is ambiguous. This CDR3 reads CASSINYEQYF. CDR3 nucleotides: TGTGCCAGCAGTATTAACTACGAGCAGTACTTC.